A selection of T cell receptor beta chains follows, all from one sample in a study of CD8 T cells in Susac syndrome. MiXCR, applied by TCRdb to the immunoSEQ multiplex PCR reads, yields one record per CDR3 protein. This repertoire shows around 180,000 distinct CDR3 sequences, approximately 93% found once; its top ten account for roughly 0.1%. The sample comprised CD4+ T cells from PBMCs. The receptors originated from a human donor with multiple sclerosis. The CDR3 runs from the conserved cysteine through the conserved F or W. A D gene is named only where the DNA matches it firmly. Some rows have no size entry. The others give once, few or many, or a class for an expanded clone.

CDR3aa	CDR3nt	v_gene	d_gene	j_gene	abundance
CASSQGPGSTQYF	TGCGCCAGCAGCCAGGGACCGGGCAGTACGCAGTATTTT	TRBV5-1	.	TRBJ2-3	.
CASTSGGRSGYEQYF	TGTGCCAGCACATCGGGGGGGCGTTCCGGCTACGAGCAGTACTTC	TRBV7-8	TRBD2	TRBJ2-7	.
CASSDPGQGNEKLFF	TGTGCCAGCAGCGACCCGGGACAGGGGAATGAAAAACTGTTTTTT	TRBV21-1	.	TRBJ1-4	.
CATSGGLAGVTDTQYF	TGTGCCACCAGTGGTGGGCTAGCGGGAGTCACAGATACGCAGTATTTT	TRBV15	TRBD2	TRBJ2-3	.
CASSQSPAQGGESYGYTF	TGCGCCAGCAGTCAATCTCCAGCCCAGGGTGGGGAGAGCTATGGCTACACCTTC	TRBV23-1	.	TRBJ1-2	.
CASSQEGVGTGRTLPQHF	TGCGCCAGCAGCCAAGAAGGGGTCGGGACAGGGAGAACTCTACCCCAGCATTTT	TRBV4-3	TRBD1	TRBJ1-5	.
CASSMRSGGDGELFF	TGTGCCAGCAGCATGAGGAGCGGGGGGGACGGGGAGCTGTTTTTT	TRBV5-4	TRBD2	TRBJ2-2	.
CASSPGTGYSNQPQHF	TGCGCCAGCAGCCCGGGGACGGGTTATAGCAATCAGCCCCAGCATTTT	TRBV4-3	.	TRBJ1-5	.
CASSLVLGLAKNIQYF	TGTGCCAGCAGCTTAGTGTTAGGGTTGGCCAAAAACATTCAGTACTTC	TRBV7-2	.	TRBJ2-4	.
CASSMSGAPSGANVLTF	TGTGCCAGTAGTATGAGCGGCGCTCCTTCTGGGGCCAACGTCCTGACTTTC	TRBV19	.	TRBJ2-6	.
CASSQAGSPSYNEQFF	TGTGCCAGCAGCCAAGCGGGAAGTCCCTCCTACAATGAGCAGTTCTTC	TRBV3-1	.	TRBJ2-1	once
CASRSGTSGSTDTQYF	TGCGCCAGCAGATCCGGGACTAGCGGTTCCACAGATACGCAGTATTTT	TRBV5-1	TRBD2	TRBJ2-3	.
CASSEVGRVDSPLHF	TGTGCCAGCAGCGAAGTGGGCAGGGTAGACTCACCCCTCCACTTT	TRBV5-6	.	TRBJ1-6	once
CASSELLAGSEQFF	TGTGCCAGCAGTGAGCTACTAGCGGGATCTGAGCAGTTCTTC	TRBV2	TRBD2	TRBJ2-1	.
CASCFTQIFQETQYF	TGCGCCAGCTGTTTTACACAAATCTTCCAAGAGACCCAGTACTTC	TRBV5-1	.	TRBJ2-5	once
CASSLAGGLGTQYF	TGTGCCAGCAGCCTAGCGGGGGGGCTGGGTACGCAGTATTTT	TRBV7-8	TRBD2	TRBJ2-3	.
CASSAGQGNQPQHF	TGTGCCAGCAGCGCGGGACAGGGCAATCAGCCCCAGCATTTT	TRBV2	TRBD1	TRBJ1-5	.
CASSSRQGALNEQYF	TGTGCCAGCAGCTCCCGACAGGGGGCTCTGAACGAGCAGTACTTC	TRBV11-2	TRBD1	TRBJ2-7	.
CASSYYRGRSEAFF	TGTGCCAGCAGTTACTATAGGGGGCGGTCTGAAGCTTTCTTT	TRBV6-2/TRBV6-3	TRBD1	TRBJ1-1	.
CASSVAATNEKLFF	TGTGCCAGCAGCGTCGCAGCAACTAATGAAAAACTGTTTTTT	TRBV7-9	.	TRBJ1-4	.
CASSTEDSVAYEQYF	TGTGCCAGTAGTACGGAGGACAGCGTAGCCTACGAGCAGTACTTC	TRBV19	.	TRBJ2-7	once
CSARGGTGGTGTF	TGCAGTGCTAGAGGAGGGACAGGGGGGACGGGTACCTTC	TRBV20-1	TRBD1	TRBJ1-2	once
CASSLSTGWSEAFF	TGTGCCAGCAGCTTATCGACAGGGTGGTCTGAAGCTTTCTTT	TRBV7-9	TRBD1	TRBJ1-1	.
CSAFYHSSYNEQFF	TGCAGTGCCTTTTACCATAGCTCCTACAATGAGCAGTTCTTC	TRBV20-1	.	TRBJ2-1	.
CASSFIHHNGYTF	TGTGCCAGCAGTTTTATCCATCACAATGGCTACACCTTC	TRBV12-3/TRBV12-4	.	TRBJ1-2	.
CASSYQGGLETQYF	TGTGCCAGCAGCTACCAAGGGGGTTTGGAGACCCAGTACTTC	TRBV7-2	.	TRBJ2-5	once
CSARRDMQNYGYTF	TGCAGTGCTAGACGGGACATGCAAAACTATGGCTACACCTTC	TRBV20-1	.	TRBJ1-2	.
CAISESRDQNIQYF	TGTGCCATCAGTGAGTCAAGGGACCAAAACATTCAGTACTTC	TRBV10-3	.	TRBJ2-4	.
CAWSRILGRRTYNEQFF	TGTGCCTGGAGTAGGATCCTCGGACGTCGGACCTACAATGAGCAGTTCTTC	TRBV30	.	TRBJ2-1	.
CASSLRWGGGDEQFF	TGTGCCAGCAGCTTAAGGTGGGGGGGCGGGGATGAGCAGTTCTTC	TRBV7-2	.	TRBJ2-1	.
CASSRSGDRVQPQHF	TGTGCCAGCAGTCGCTCCGGGGACAGGGTTCAGCCCCAGCATTTT	TRBV27	TRBD1	TRBJ1-5	.
CAISALDGIQYF	TGTGCCATCAGTGCGCTGGATGGCATTCAGTACTTC	TRBV10-3	.	TRBJ2-4	.
CASSGTVMGGSGNTIYF	TGTGCCAGCTCGGGGACAGTCATGGGAGGCTCTGGAAACACCATATATTTT	TRBV18	TRBD1	TRBJ1-3	.
CASSFYGEQFF	TGTGCCAGCAGCTTTTATGGGGAGCAGTTCTTC	TRBV6-2/TRBV6-3	.	TRBJ2-1	.
CSAPPTGTEEQYF	TGCAGTGCCCCCCCGACAGGGACGGAGGAGCAGTACTTC	TRBV20-1	TRBD1	TRBJ2-7	few
CASTPMGGKKEKLFF	TGTGCCAGCACCCCGATGGGAGGGAAGAAAGAAAAACTGTTTTTT	TRBV27	.	TRBJ1-4	.
CASTQRTSGRGEQYF	TGTGCCAGCACCCAACGGACTAGCGGGAGGGGGGAGCAGTACTTC	TRBV12-3/TRBV12-4	TRBD2	TRBJ2-7	once
CATSRGPGTSGENEQFF	TGTGCCACCAGCAGAGGCCCCGGGACTAGCGGGGAGAATGAGCAGTTCTTC	TRBV15	TRBD2	TRBJ2-1	.
CSARVGGGAGNEQFF	TGCAGTGCTAGAGTCGGCGGGGGTGCGGGAAATGAGCAGTTCTTC	TRBV20-1	TRBD2	TRBJ2-1	.
CASSLGFGDNQPQHF	TGCGCCAGCAGCTTGGGGTTTGGGGACAATCAGCCCCAGCATTTT	TRBV5-1	.	TRBJ1-5	.
CASSLATGEGGYGYTF	TGTGCCAGCAGTCTCGCTACAGGGGAAGGAGGCTATGGCTACACCTTC	TRBV28	TRBD1	TRBJ1-2	.
CASSLRRLAGAGANVLTF	TGTGCCAGCAGTTTAAGACGGCTAGCGGGAGCTGGGGCCAACGTCCTGACTTTC	TRBV12-3/TRBV12-4	TRBD2	TRBJ2-6	.
CASSPHGADTQYF	TGTGCCAGCAGTCCCCACGGGGCAGATACGCAGTATTTT	TRBV27	.	TRBJ2-3	.
CASSPTGRGWNTEAFF	TGTGCCAGCAGCCCCACAGGTAGGGGCTGGAACACTGAAGCTTTCTTT	TRBV6-2/TRBV6-3	.	TRBJ1-1	.
CASSLSTTKGWGYTF	TGTGCCAGCAGCCTCTCCACTACGAAGGGCTGGGGCTACACCTTC	TRBV9	.	TRBJ1-2	.
CASSSAGTGSYEQYF	TGTGCCAGCAGTTCTGCCGGGACAGGTTCCTACGAGCAGTACTTC	TRBV28	TRBD1	TRBJ2-7	.
CASSVVGSAEAFF	TGTGCCAGCAGCGTAGTAGGAAGTGCTGAAGCTTTCTTT	TRBV9	.	TRBJ1-1	.
CASRDRENQPQHF	TGCGCCAGCAGGGACAGGGAAAATCAGCCCCAGCATTTT	TRBV5-1	TRBD1	TRBJ1-5	once
CASSQESYEQYF	TGTGCCAGCAGCCAAGAATCCTACGAGCAGTACTTC	TRBV14	.	TRBJ2-7	.
CASSHGQAESEQYF	TGTGCCAGCAGCCATGGACAGGCCGAAAGCGAGCAGTACTTC	TRBV3-1	TRBD1	TRBJ2-7	.
CASSQEDSPLHF	TGTGCCAGCAGCCAAGAGGATTCACCCCTCCACTTT	TRBV3-1	.	TRBJ1-6	.
CASSLIPSTDTQYF	TGTGCCAGCAGCTTAATACCGAGCACAGATACGCAGTATTTT	TRBV7-2	.	TRBJ2-3	.
CASSVAGTASYGYTF	TGTGCCAGCAGCGTAGCCGGGACAGCAAGCTATGGCTACACCTTC	TRBV9	TRBD1	TRBJ1-2	.
CASSQAPGQGNYEQYF	TGCGCCAGCAGCCAAGCACCGGGACAGGGCAACTACGAGCAGTACTTC	TRBV4-3	TRBD1	TRBJ2-7	.
CSVEGGTEAFF	TGCAGCGTTGAAGGGGGAACTGAAGCTTTCTTT	TRBV29-1	.	TRBJ1-1	.